This T cell receptor (beta chain) is drawn from a study of OX40 agonist ivuxolimab in advanced cancers. Regarding the complete study: Ivuxolimab was a fully human IgG2 agonistic monoclonal antibody targeting the costimulatory receptor OX40 (CD134). In the dose-escalation cohort, 82.7% of patients were male, and the mean age was about 55 years, with a range of 23 to 79. Partial responses were achieved by three dose-escalation patients, of whom one had hepatocellular carcinoma and two had cutaneous melanoma. The paper reports the monotherapy dose-escalation portion (N of about 47 patients) of the phase I ivuxolimab trial. The purpose of peripheral TCRbeta sequencing was to test whether ivuxolimab changed TCR sequence diversity and led to clonal T-cell expansion. Intravenous ivuxolimab was administered to patients every 2 weeks at six dose levels: 0.01, 0.1, 0.3, 1.5, 3 and 10 mg/kg. Patients were allowed to have had prior anti-PD-1, anti-PD-L1 or anti-CTLA-4 therapy, and approximately 37% of the dose-escalation patients had been treated with checkpoint inhibitors. Of the 50 or so patients in dose escalation, some 19 had hepatocellular carcinoma, roughly 15 had melanoma, 9 had renal cell carcinoma and 9 had head and neck cancer.

What the research found in general, with its limitations: At doses of 0.1 to 3.0 mg/kg, clonal expansion of both CD4+ and CD8+ blood T cells was observed from baseline to week 6. In partial responders in the 0.1-3.0 mg/kg groups, normalized peripheral clonal expansion was found to be among the lowest, especially among CD8+ T cells. Low levels of normalized T-cell clonal expansion were also seen in some patients who did not respond. Antigen specificity was not determined for the clonally expanded peripheral T cells. After ivuxolimab, more expanded clones were found on average in CD8+ T cells than in CD4+ T cells.

A note on this clone: Its binding antigen is unknown. No base qualities exist here, and no much larger clone lies one base off it.

A distance of 8 bases separates the germline ends of V and J, which lose 2 bases and 3 bases respectively. According to the germline V gene, CDR1 reads MGHRA and CDR2 reads YSYEKL. Counted from cysteine to phenylalanine, this CDR3 has 14 amino acids. Only the CDR3 DNA is retained, 42 bases long and in frame from the first base. Patients with autoimmune disease history or receiving systemic immunosuppression were excluded from the trial. In every dose cohort, peripheral blood was drawn for TCR sequencing at baseline, cycle 4 day 1, and cycle 7 day 1. Samples came from an open-label, multicenter, first-in-human phase I dose-escalation trial of ivuxolimab. Adults with locally advanced or metastatic melanoma, renal cell carcinoma, hepatocellular carcinoma or head and neck squamous cell carcinoma were enrolled in the trial. Before TCR sequencing, CD4+ and CD8+ T cells were separately sorted from peripheral blood.

Genomic DNA was isolated from the sorted cells so that the TCRbeta CDR3 region could be sequenced. The immunoSEQ Assay was used to sequence the TCRbeta CDR3 regions. This is the immuneACCESS table as TCRdb keeps it, with only in-frame sequences that have V and J called. A part of the clones is gone; compared with another copy, unresolved V genes explain less than half, and the rest is unexplained. The sample has tens of thousands of clones on record, 70% to 90% of them singletons. Together, the top ten hold 16% of the sample. The sequence was obtained from an adult with an advanced solid tumor such as melanoma, head and neck, liver or kidney cancer. Sample: CD4+ or CD8+ T cells sorted from blood, taken in a trial of the OX40 agonist ivuxolimab. The rearranged segments are TRBV4-1 and TRBJ2-1; the D gene is perhaps TRBD2, on 5 matching bases. CDR3 loop: CASSQQLDYNEQFF. The DNA reads as follows: TGCGCCAGCAGCCAACAACTAGACTACAATGAGCAGTTCTTC.